This T cell receptor (beta chain) comes out of a study of blood T cells in healthy people across ages. The study's findings and limits: A roughly linear age-dependent decrease characterized TCR beta diversity per million T cells.

Alongside a J-beta primer mix, a sample-barcoded 5' primer served in a second PCR lasting about 7 to 12 cycles. Using its own MiXCR run on the 5' RACE reads, TCRdb lists one record per CDR3 protein. The top ten hold roughly 17% of the sample, which has just under 900,000 distinct CDR3 sequences, around 28% seen once. Healthy Caucasians from Russia aged about 6 to 90 served as donors. Remarks on this clonotype: Its antigen remains unknown.

The specimen sequenced was blood. The receptor comes from an elderly woman in good health.

The CDR3 region has the DNA TGTGCCAGCAGTTCCTCCATGGGGACAGGTCAAGGCTACACCTTC. As protein: CASSSSMGTGQGYTF. V and J are TRBV6-5 and TRBJ1-2; 8 bases match TRBD1. The germline gives CDR1 MNHEY, CDR2 SVGAGI. The CDR3 is 15 amino acids. The V and J ends lost 4 bases and 8 bases, in that order; junction bases with no gene match: 12.